The 19 T cell receptor beta chains reported below all come from one sample, sequenced in a study of cytomegalovirus exposure and HLA in healthy donors (dated by TCRdb to about 2017). The library was prepared using the immunoSEQ multiplex PCR assay. A mixture of 60 forward primers for TCR Vbeta segments and 13 reverse primers for TCR Jbeta segments was used in the multiplex PCR. The table comes from immuneACCESS by way of TCRdb, which keeps in-frame sequences with V and J called. Part of the clones is missing from these tables; in studies checked, under half for an unresolved V gene and the rest for unknown reasons. In this sample the table shows around 110,000 clones, 70% of which occur a single time. The ten biggest clones cover roughly 9% of the sample. The sequencing input was PBMCs. The source of these receptors is a man under 40 in good health and CMV-seropositive.

V and J are TRBV30 and TRBJ2-5, with 7 bases that match TRBD1. The CDR3 spans 17 residues. Trimming took 1 base from V and 0 from J; bases not matched to a gene: 11. Germline V gene lookup returns CDR1 GTSNPN and CDR2 SVGIG (reference sequence). CDR3: CAWSDPWDRLYQETQYF. The CDR3 coding sequence is TGTGCCTGGAGTGATCCCTGGGACAGACTGTACCAAGAGACCCAGTACTTC.

Only a few counts were recorded for this clone. V is TRBV27 and J is TRBJ1-1; no reliable D call. The V gene lost 5 bases and the J gene lost 2 bases, with 9 bases spanning the gap. Germline assignment: CDR1 MNHEY and CDR2 SMNVEV (reference sequence). There are 13 residues in the CDR3. CDR3 loop: CASSPSFNTEAFF. DNA of the CDR3: TGTGCCAGCAGTCCTTCCTTCAACACTGAAGCTTTCTTT.

The chain employs TRBV7-2 and TRBJ2-2; 9 nucleotides agree with TRBD2. Germline V lookup: CDR1 SGHTA, CDR2 FQGNSA. Trimming cost V 3 bases and J 2 bases; bases outside gene matches: 7. This CDR3 is built from 17 residues. The CDR3 DNA reads as TGTGCCAGCAGCTTCCCGACTAGCGGAGCCAACACCGGGGAGCTGTTTTTT. It yields the protein CASSFPTSGANTGELFF.

V and J are TRBV7-6 and TRBJ2-7; TRBD1 might be the D (6 bases). Germline V gene lookup returns CDR1 SGHVS and CDR2 FNYEAQ. Trimming took off 5 bases at V and 0 bases at J, with 17 bases between the two ends. The CDR3 has 16 amino acids. CDR3 coding DNA: TGTGCCAGCAGCCCTCGAGCAGGGGATAGCTCCTACGAGCAGTACTTC. Amino acids: CASSPRAGDSSYEQYF.

This clone was seen more than once but under ten times. The chain is built from TRBV29-1 and TRBJ1-1; 10 nucleotides match TRBD1. This CDR3 is built from 14 residues. From germline, CDR1 is SQVTM and CDR2 ANQGSEA. The V and J ends lost 6 bases and 1 base, in that order; junction bases with no gene match: 5. The CDR3 region is CSVGQGSGNTEAFF. In DNA form, the CDR3 reads TGCAGCGTGGGACAGGGGAGTGGGAACACTGAAGCTTTCTTT.

This chain uses TRBV7-9 with TRBJ1-5; D unclear. V lost 5 bases, J lost 4 bases, and 6 bases lay in between. CDR1 and CDR2 from the germline V gene are SEHNR and FQNEAQ (reference sequence). CDR3 length: 12 residues. The CDR3 region has the DNA TGTGCCAGCAGCCGCGAAAATCAGCCCCAGCATTTT. Translating gives CASSRENQPQHF.

This chain connects TRBV5-1 to TRBJ2-1; 14 nucleotides line up with TRBD2. The germline V gene has CDR1 SGHRS and CDR2 YFSETQ. The V and J ends lost 0 bases and 12 bases, in that order; junction bases with no gene match: 5. The CDR3 covers 15 residues. CDR3 bases: TGCGCCAGCAGCTTGGAGGGGACTAGCGGGGGAGGGCAGTTCTTC. Protein: CASSLEGTSGGGQFF.

This clone was found once. The genes are TRBV9 and TRBJ2-1, with TRBD1 identical over 7 bases. CDR3 length equals 15 residues. The germline gives CDR1 SGDLS, CDR2 YYNGEE. V trimming: 8 bases; J trimming: 4 bases; junction bases outside the gene matches: 12. DNA of the CDR3: TGTGCCAGGACAGAGAGACAGGGCGAGTACAATGAGCAGTTCTTC. Translating gives CARTERQGEYNEQFF.

The gene calls are TRBV7-2 and TRBJ1-1; D remains ambiguous. The CDR3 covers 14 residues. V was trimmed by 4 bases and J by 4 bases, leaving 13 bases between them. The V gene's germline CDR1 is SGHTA and CDR2 FQGNSA. The DNA of the CDR3 is TGTGCCAGCAGCTCTAGTTTAGGGAGCACTGAAGCTTTCTTT. This translates into CASSSSLGSTEAFF.

The genes are TRBV29-1 and TRBJ1-1, with D unresolved. The CDR3 is 14 residues long. Deletions cut 4 bases from V and 0 bases from J, with 12 bases between. CDR1 is SQVTM, CDR2 ANQGSEA, per germline. CDR3 DNA: TGCAGCGTTGTTAGGTCGGGATTGAACACTGAAGCTTTCTTT. Protein: CSVVRSGLNTEAFF.

The sample holds a few counts of this clone. The rearrangement joins TRBV19 to TRBJ2-3; 9 bases agree with TRBD1. V gave up 5 bases and J gave up 4 bases; unmatched junction bases: 7. Germline V gives CDR1 LNHDA, CDR2 SQIVND (reference sequence). This CDR3 spans 15 amino acids. The CDR3 sequence: CASSYRGRSPDTQYF. The DNA for the CDR3 is TGTGCCAGTAGTTACAGGGGGCGCTCCCCAGATACGCAGTATTTT.

This clone was observed once. CDR3 region: CASSGTVNQPQHF. CDR3 DNA: TGTGCCAGCAGTGGTACAGTAAATCAGCCCCAGCATTTT. This chain joins TRBV6-1 and TRBJ1-5; D remains ambiguous. Germline assignment: CDR1 MNHNS and CDR2 SASEGT. The ends were cut back, 4 bases at V and 4 bases at J, with 8 bases in the middle. This CDR3 region has 13 residues.

The chain combines TRBV5-5 with TRBJ1-4; possible D gene TRBD1, 6 bases. V was pared by 1 base and J by 5 bases, with 12 bases between. The CDR3 has 15 residues. CDR1 is SGHKS, CDR2 YYEKEE, per germline (reference sequence). The DNA for the CDR3 is TGTGCCAGCAGCTTGAATACAGGGACAAATGAAAAACTGTTTTTT. Its protein product is CASSLNTGTNEKLFF.

The CDR3 DNA is TGTGCCAGCAGCTTAGAACCCCCTGAGAGGTCAGTGATGGCCGCCACTGAAGCTTTCTTT. Encoded protein: CASSLEPPERSVMAATEAFF. This chain links TRBV7-6 with TRBJ1-1, with D unresolved. Per the germline V gene, CDR1 is SGHVS and CDR2 is FNYEAQ. Trimming cost V 1 base and J 4 bases, with 28 bases left between them. CDR3 length: 20 amino acids.

This chain connects TRBV5-6 to TRBJ1-1, with 7 bases identical to TRBD1. The germline gives CDR1 SGHDT, CDR2 YYEEEE. V was pared by 4 bases and J by 8 bases, with 11 bases of the junction left unmatched. The CDR3 extends over 14 amino acids. The CDR3, as DNA: TGTGCCAGCAGCGGATTGGAAAAGGGGGCCGAAGCTTTCTTT. Translation: CASSGLEKGAEAFF.

The V call is TRBV18, the J call TRBJ2-7; D might be TRBD2 (7 bases). The CDR3 contains 13 residues. Per the germline V gene, CDR1 is KGHSH and CDR2 is LQKENI. V was clipped by 10 bases and J by 5 bases, with 18 bases between them. DNA for the CDR3: TGTGCCACGGCCCTGGGGAGGGGGGACGAGCAGTACGTC. Its translation is CATALGRGDEQYV.

The chain recombines TRBV19 with TRBJ1-2, with D possibly TRBD1 on 5 matching bases. Trimming shortened V by 0 bases and J by 1 base, and 18 bases separated the two germline ends. There are 18 residues in the CDR3. CDR1 is LNHDA, CDR2 SQIVND, per germline (reference sequence). The CDR3, as DNA: TGTGCCAGTAGTATAGAAGGTGGGGGAGGACCGAGTAACTATGGCTACACCTTC. It specifies CASSIEGGGGPSNYGYTF.

The genes are TRBV9 and TRBJ2-1, with D possibly TRBD2 on 5 matching bases. This CDR3 has 17 residues. Germline CDR1 SGDLS, CDR2 YYNGEE. Deletions cut 0 bases from V and 5 bases from J, with 18 bases between. CDR3 DNA: TGTGCCAGCAGCGTAGGGGCTGTGGAGGTCTACGACAATGAGCAGTTCTTC. This encodes CASSVGAVEVYDNEQFF.

This sequence joins TRBV2 and TRBJ1-2; 11 bases align to TRBD1. J lost 0 bases, V lost 2 bases, and 5 bases had no gene match. CDR1 is SNHLY and CDR2 is FYNNEI in the germline V gene. The CDR3 spans 17 residues. CDR3 region: CASSESRTGGANYGYTF. DNA of the CDR3: TGTGCCAGCAGTGAATCTAGGACAGGGGGCGCTAACTATGGCTACACCTTC.